The entry below describes one T cell receptor (beta chain). These data are taken from a study of blood T cell repertoires in COVID-19. The method was immunoSEQ multiplex PCR; TCRdb's version includes in-frame clones alone and lacks a portion of them. The table records approximately 180,000 clones, about 90% of them present only once. V lost 4 bases, J lost 7 bases, and 7 bases stayed unmatched. Germline V gene data show CDR1 as SGHRS and CDR2 as YFSETQ. The CDR3 spans 15 residues. The sequence was collected from a human donor with acute COVID-19. The donor label of this sample is uncertain. The J gene is TRBJ2-1, the V gene TRBV5-1; 11 bases are shared with TRBD1. Sequencing was performed on PBMCs or T cells enriched from blood (not recorded which). The CDR3 DNA sequence: TGCGCCAGCAGCCTTGCTGGGACAGGGGGAAATGAGCAGTTCTTC. It codes for CASSLAGTGGNEQFF.